Below are 23 T cell receptor beta chains sequenced from a single sample in a study of blood T cell repertoires in COVID-19. Method: immunoSEQ multiplex PCR; TCRdb's copy keeps in-frame clones and lacks some. The sample holds approximately 300,000 clones, 70% to 90% seen once. The sequenced sample was PBMCs or T cells enriched from blood (not recorded which). The receptors derive from a woman aged 25 to 45 who had recovered from COVID-19.

V gene TRBV6-5 combines with J gene TRBJ1-1, with 10 bases lining up with TRBD1. The CDR3 contains 16 residues. Germline V gives CDR1 MNHEY, CDR2 SVGAGI. The V gene end was trimmed by 0 bases and the J gene end by 5 bases; junction bases not matched to a gene: 6. Here the CDR3 reads CASSYSFGQGGTEAFF. For the CDR3, the DNA is TGTGCCAGCAGTTACTCCTTCGGACAGGGGGGTACTGAAGCTTTCTTT.

The CDR3 sequence: CASSIYRSSSYEQYF. CDR3 nucleotide sequence: TGTGCCAGCAGTATTTACAGGTCCTCTTCCTACGAGCAGTACTTC. The genes are TRBV27 and TRBJ2-7; TRBD1 might be the D (5 bases). Germline V gene lookup returns CDR1 MNHEY and CDR2 SMNVEV (reference sequence). Trimming took off 5 bases at V and 1 base at J, with 15 bases between the two ends. The CDR3 extends over 15 amino acids.

The chain uses TRBV5-5 and TRBJ1-1, with no clear D. This CDR3 has 14 amino acids. The V and J ends lost 2 bases and 4 bases respectively, with 12 bases between them. Germline V gene lookup returns CDR1 SGHKS and CDR2 YYEKEE (reference sequence). This CDR3 is CASSFTPEGTEAFF. CDR3 bases: TGTGCCAGCAGCTTTACCCCGGAGGGCACTGAAGCTTTCTTT.

The genes are TRBV4-1 and TRBJ2-7; 12 bases are shared with TRBD2. The germline gives CDR1 MGHRA, CDR2 YSYEKL. The CDR3 spans 18 residues. The junction had 13 bases not matched to a gene; V was cut back by 3 bases and J by 4 bases. The CDR3 bases are TGCGCCAGCAGCCAGAATCTAGCGGGAGGGCCTTTTGCTTACGAGCAGTACTTC. It codes for CASSQNLAGGPFAYEQYF.

The rearrangement joins TRBV6-5 to TRBJ2-3; 9 bases align to TRBD2. The CDR3 sequence is 15 residues long. The germline V gene encodes CDR1 MNHEY and CDR2 SVGAGI. The V and J ends lost 5 bases and 4 bases, in that order; junction bases with no gene match: 7. The CDR3 spells CASSKLSGSSDTQYF. CDR3 sequence (DNA): TGTGCCAGCAGTAAACTTAGCGGGAGCTCAGATACGCAGTATTTT.

The genes are TRBV6-1 and TRBJ2-7; D not resolved. The germline gives CDR1 MNHNS, CDR2 SASEGT. V shed 3 bases and J shed 0 bases, with 3 bases lying between them. The CDR3 has 12 amino acids. CDR3 DNA: TGTGCCAGCAGTGACAGCTCCTACGAGCAGTACTTC. This gives the protein CASSDSSYEQYF.

The J gene is TRBJ2-5, the V gene TRBV25-1; maybe TRBD1 (5 bases). V gave up 6 bases and J gave up 0 bases, with 23 bases separating them. CDR3 length: 18 amino acids. Germline CDR1 reads MGHDK; CDR2 reads SYGVNS. CDR3 in amino acids: CASSVLDITAPYQETQYF. The CDR3 DNA is TGTGCCAGCAGCGTGCTGGACATTACGGCTCCCTACCAAGAGACCCAGTACTTC.

V is TRBV28 and J is TRBJ1-5; 8 bases fit TRBD1. CDR1 and CDR2 from the germline V gene are MDHEN and SYDVKM. V trimming: 2 bases; J trimming: 7 bases; junction bases outside the gene matches: 7. This CDR3 contains 15 residues. In DNA, the CDR3 is TGTGCCAGCAGTTTAGTGGGGACAGGAGGCCAGCCCCAGCATTTT. Translating gives CASSLVGTGGQPQHF.

This clone showed up just a few times. This chain links TRBV2 with TRBJ2-2, with 8 bases identical to TRBD1. The germline CDR1 and CDR2 sequences are SNHLY and FYNNEI. CDR3 length: 15 residues. Losses at the gene ends were 5 bases for V and 7 bases for J; bases not matched to a gene: 9. CDR3 protein: CASSIFRGRGGELFF. The CDR3 DNA sequence: TGTGCCAGCAGTATTTTCAGGGGGCGAGGCGGGGAGCTGTTTTTT.

V gene TRBV28 combines with J gene TRBJ1-3; the D is unclear. Germline values: CDR1 MDHEN, CDR2 SYDVKM. Trimming removed 4 bases from V and 0 bases from J, with 7 bases in between. The CDR3 covers 14 residues. CDR3 coding DNA: TGTGCCAGCAGTTGGAGTTTCTCTGGAAACACCATATATTTT. As protein: CASSWSFSGNTIYF.

The V gene is TRBV28, the J gene TRBJ2-1, with 7 bases that match TRBD1. This CDR3 region has 14 residues. Trimming at V came to 5 bases and at J to 8 bases, leaving 9 bases not matched to a gene. Looked up from germline, CDR1 is MDHEN and CDR2 is SYDVKM. The CDR3 spells CASSNTRGLDEQFF. For the CDR3, the DNA is TGTGCCAGCAGTAATACCAGGGGGTTGGATGAGCAGTTCTTC.

V and J are TRBV5-6 and TRBJ1-2, with a possible D match to TRBD1 (5 bases). Trimming cost V 2 bases and J 4 bases, with 18 bases left between them. CDR1 is SGHDT, CDR2 YYEEEE, per germline. The CDR3 has 16 residues. In DNA form, the CDR3 reads TGTGCCAGCAGCTTTAGCGGACCGGGACTCCTCTATGGCTACACCTTC. Amino acid sequence: CASSFSGPGLLYGYTF.

The count of this clone is one. J is TRBJ2-7 and V is TRBV6-5, with a tentative D call TRBD1 (5 bases). V lost 5 bases to trimming and J lost 12 bases, with 20 bases between them. The CDR3 consists of 13 residues. Germline lookup yields CDR1 MNHEY and CDR2 SVGAGI. The CDR3 spells CASSLEIDSLRYF. The CDR3 nucleotides are TGTGCCAGCAGTCTAGAGATCGACAGCCTCAGGTACTTC.

The V call is TRBV19, the J call TRBJ2-7; D is perhaps TRBD1 (5 bases). CDR1 is LNHDA, CDR2 SQIVND, per germline (reference sequence). Trimming pared 5 bases from V and 3 bases from J, leaving 5 bases between. The CDR3 is 11 residues long. The CDR3 spells CASSQGYEQYF. In DNA form, the CDR3 reads TGTGCCAGTAGTCAGGGCTACGAGCAGTACTTC.

The rearrangement joins TRBV9 to TRBJ1-2, with D perhaps TRBD1 (5 bases). V gave up 3 bases and J gave up 2 bases, with 14 bases separating them. This CDR3 has 15 amino acids. Germline V gene lookup returns CDR1 SGDLS and CDR2 YYNGEE. CDR3 sequence reads: CASSAALGANYGYTF. CDR3 coding DNA: TGTGCCAGCAGCGCCGCCCTAGGGGCAAACTATGGCTACACCTTC.

This chain links TRBV14 with TRBJ1-1; 7 positions match TRBD1. The germline CDR1 and CDR2 sequences are SGHDN and FVKESK. The CDR3 has 18 amino acids. V gave up 0 bases and J gave up 1 base; unmatched junction bases: 11. Here the CDR3 reads CASSQEQTGWLANTEAFF. CDR3 nucleotides: TGTGCCAGCAGCCAAGAACAGACAGGGTGGCTAGCGAACACTGAAGCTTTCTTT.

The chain recombines TRBV5-6 with TRBJ1-5; D gene ambiguous. V lost 4 bases to trimming and J lost 1 base, with 15 bases between them. The CDR3 runs to 16 residues. CDR1 SGHDT and CDR2 YYEEEE come from the germline V gene. DNA for the CDR3: TGTGCCAGCAGCCTGCTTGAGGATGTGAGCAATCAGCCCCAGCATTTT. It translates to CASSLLEDVSNQPQHF. Full variable domain (outside the CDR3, taken from reference TRBV5-6 and TRBJ1-5): DAGVTQSPTHLIKTRGQQVTLRCSPKSGHDTVSWYQQALGQGPQFIFQYYEEEERQRGNFPDRFSGHQFPNYSSELNVNALLLGDSALYLCASSLLEDVSNQPQHFGDGTRLSIL.

This clone was detected once. The V and J genes are TRBV28 and TRBJ1-4; TRBD1 matches 11 bases. CDR3 size: 18 residues. Germline CDR1 reads MDHEN; CDR2 reads SYDVKM. The ends lost 6 bases at V and 0 bases at J; junction bases unmatched: 9. The CDR3, as DNA: TGTGCCAGCAGCTCACCCCCGGGACAGGGGGCAACTAATGAAAAACTGTTTTTT. This translates into CASSSPPGQGATNEKLFF.

The chain links TRBV28 to TRBJ1-3; D perhaps matches TRBD1 (5 bases). The CDR3 has 15 residues. Per the germline V gene, CDR1 is MDHEN and CDR2 is SYDVKM. Deletions cut 7 bases from V and 0 bases from J, with 13 bases between. CDR3 amino acids: CASTPGGLSGNTIYF. For the CDR3, the DNA is TGTGCCAGCACCCCCGGGGGACTCTCTGGAAACACCATATATTTT.

This chain uses TRBV30 with TRBJ2-1; 9 bases match TRBD1. J was trimmed by 9 bases and V by 2 bases; bases with no gene match: 11. Germline V gene lookup returns CDR1 GTSNPN and CDR2 SVGIG (reference sequence). The CDR3 length is 15 residues. The CDR3 nucleotides read TGTGCCTGGAGTTATACAGGGGGCGCGAATAGTGAGCAGTTCTTC. Amino acids: CAWSYTGGANSEQFF.

The chain combines TRBV5-1 with TRBJ2-5; TRBD1 aligns across 11 bases. The germline V gene encodes CDR1 SGHRS and CDR2 YFSETQ. V lost 4 bases and J lost 1; bases outside the gene matches: 3. The CDR3 is made up of 15 amino acids. The CDR3 nucleotides are TGCGCCAGCAGCGGTGGGACAGGGGGCCAAGAGACCCAGTACTTC. As protein: CASSGGTGGQETQYF.

The V call is TRBV5-4, the J call TRBJ1-2, with TRBD1 matching 8 bases. Trimming cost V 3 bases and J 6 bases; bases outside gene matches: 4. Germline-derived CDR1 and CDR2 are SGHNT and YYREEE (reference sequence). The CDR3 contains 13 residues. CDR3 residues: CASSSRQGNGYTF. CDR3 DNA: TGTGCCAGCAGCTCCCGACAGGGGAATGGCTACACCTTC.

The J gene is TRBJ2-2, the V gene TRBV2; possibly TRBD1 for D (6 bases). The CDR3 is made up of 15 amino acids. Germline CDR1 reads SNHLY; CDR2 reads FYNNEI. Trimming removed 4 bases from V and 6 bases from J, with 15 bases in between. CDR3 sequence reads: CASSAHGGRAGELFF. The CDR3 DNA reads as TGTGCCAGCAGTGCTCATGGGGGCAGGGCCGGGGAGCTGTTTTTT.